The T cell receptor (beta chain) under discussion was sequenced for a study of STAT5B mutations in CD4+ large granular lymphocyte leukemia. Study results and limitations: Higher CD4+ than CD8+ T-LGLL clonality might reflect small sample size.

Authors' processing steps: The detection floor for productive clonotype frequency was 2.59 x 10-5. Measured with immunoSEQ multiplex PCR; TCRdb has only the in-frame clones, and not every one. That table gives V, J and clone size, and the DNA gave D and trimming. This sample has 30,000 to 40,000 clones; 69% occur once, and the top ten carry around 2.5%. Deletions cut 3 bases from V and 0 bases from J, with 0 bases between. The length of the CDR3 is 13 residues. Germline CDR1 is KGHSH and CDR2 is LQKENI. Worth noting for this clone: Its target is not known.

This rearrangement joins TRBV18 to TRBJ2-6, with D uncertain. The TCR originated in a human donor in good health. Sequencing was done on a sample of CD4+ T cells from blood buffy coats. CDR3 DNA sequence: TGTGCCAGCTCACCCTCTGGGGCCAACGTCCTGACTTTC. Translating gives CASSPSGANVLTF.